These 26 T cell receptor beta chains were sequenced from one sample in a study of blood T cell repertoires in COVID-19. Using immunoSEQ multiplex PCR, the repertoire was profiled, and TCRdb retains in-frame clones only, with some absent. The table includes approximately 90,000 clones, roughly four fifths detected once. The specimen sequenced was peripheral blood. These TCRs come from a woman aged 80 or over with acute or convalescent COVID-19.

CDR3 nucleotide sequence: TGTGCCAGTAGTCTGCTTTCGGGGGCAACTAATGAAAAACTGTTTTTT. Amino acids: CASSLLSGATNEKLFF. The chain has TRBV19 and TRBJ1-4, with a possible D match to TRBD1 (5 bases). The CDR3 spans 16 residues. With 5 bases removed from V and 0 bases from J, the gap between germline ends came to 13 bases. Germline V gene data show CDR1 as LNHDA and CDR2 as SQIVND (reference sequence).

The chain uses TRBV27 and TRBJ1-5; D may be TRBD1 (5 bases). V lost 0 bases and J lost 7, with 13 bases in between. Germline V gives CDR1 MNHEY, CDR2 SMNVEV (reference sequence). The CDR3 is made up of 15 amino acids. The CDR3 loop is CASSLSERGHQPQHF. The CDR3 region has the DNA TGTGCCAGCAGTTTATCGGAAAGGGGCCACCAGCCCCAGCATTTT.

CDR3 amino acids: CASSPGNYGYTF. The CDR3 DNA is TGTGCCAGCTCTCCAGGGAACTATGGCTACACCTTC. This chain connects TRBV6-1 to TRBJ1-2; TRBD1 might be the D (5 bases). Per germline, CDR1 MNHNS and CDR2 SASEGT. V was cut by 8 bases and J by 2 bases, with 9 bases left in between. The length of the CDR3 is 12 residues.

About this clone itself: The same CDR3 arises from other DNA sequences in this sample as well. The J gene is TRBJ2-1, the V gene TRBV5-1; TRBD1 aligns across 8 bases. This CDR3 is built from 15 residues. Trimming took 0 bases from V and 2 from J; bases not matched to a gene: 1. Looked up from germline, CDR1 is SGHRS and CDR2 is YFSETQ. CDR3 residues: CASSLGQGTYNEQFF. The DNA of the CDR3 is TGCGCCAGCAGCTTGGGACAGGGGACCTACAATGAGCAGTTCTTC.

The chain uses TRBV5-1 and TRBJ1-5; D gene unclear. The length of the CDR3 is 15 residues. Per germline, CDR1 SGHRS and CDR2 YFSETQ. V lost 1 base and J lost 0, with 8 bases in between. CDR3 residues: CASSLRGDSNQPQHF. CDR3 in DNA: TGCGCCAGCAGCTTGCGAGGCGATAGCAATCAGCCCCAGCATTTT. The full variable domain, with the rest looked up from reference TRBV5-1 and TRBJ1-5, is KAGVTQTPRYLIKTRGQQVTLSCSPISGHRSVSWYQQTPGQGLQFLFEYFSETQRNKGNFPGRFSGRQFSNSRSEMNVSTLELGDSALYLCASSLRGDSNQPQHFGDGTRLSIL.

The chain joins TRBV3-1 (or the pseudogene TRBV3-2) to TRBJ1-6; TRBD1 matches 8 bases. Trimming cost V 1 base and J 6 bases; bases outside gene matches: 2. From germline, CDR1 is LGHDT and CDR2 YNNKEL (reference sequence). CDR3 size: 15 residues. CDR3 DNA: TGTGCCAGCAGCCAAGGGACAGGGTCTAATTCACCCCTCCACTTT. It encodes CASSQGTGSNSPLHF.

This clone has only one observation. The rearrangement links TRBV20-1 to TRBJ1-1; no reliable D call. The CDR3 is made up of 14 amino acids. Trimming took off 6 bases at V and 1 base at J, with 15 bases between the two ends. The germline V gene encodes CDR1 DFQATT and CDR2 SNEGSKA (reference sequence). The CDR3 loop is CSASKGGRNTEAFF. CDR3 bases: TGCAGTGCCAGTAAGGGCGGGAGGAACACTGAAGCTTTCTTT.

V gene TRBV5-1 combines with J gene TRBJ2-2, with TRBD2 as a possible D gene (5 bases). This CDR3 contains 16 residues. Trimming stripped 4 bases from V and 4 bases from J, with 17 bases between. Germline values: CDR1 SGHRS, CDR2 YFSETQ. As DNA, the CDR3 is TGCGCCAGCAGCACCGGACTCCCGGGGAGCACCGGGGAGCTGTTTTTT. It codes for CASSTGLPGSTGELFF.

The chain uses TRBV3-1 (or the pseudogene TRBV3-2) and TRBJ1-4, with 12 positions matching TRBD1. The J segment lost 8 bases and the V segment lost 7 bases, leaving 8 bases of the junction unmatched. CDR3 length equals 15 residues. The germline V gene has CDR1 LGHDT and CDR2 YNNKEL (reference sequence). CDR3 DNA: TGTGCCAGCACCGGGACAGGGGGCGCCGGGGAAAAACTGTTTTTT. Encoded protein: CASTGTGGAGEKLFF.

The CDR3 DNA follows: TGTGCCAGCGGTGGACTAGCGGGGGGGATCTACAATGAGCAGTTCTTC. Its protein is CASGGLAGGIYNEQFF. This chain joins TRBV6-1 and TRBJ2-1; TRBD2 agrees at 15 bases. Trimming cost V 8 bases and J 3 bases; bases outside gene matches: 5. The CDR3 is 16 amino acids. Germline values: CDR1 MNHNS, CDR2 SASEGT.

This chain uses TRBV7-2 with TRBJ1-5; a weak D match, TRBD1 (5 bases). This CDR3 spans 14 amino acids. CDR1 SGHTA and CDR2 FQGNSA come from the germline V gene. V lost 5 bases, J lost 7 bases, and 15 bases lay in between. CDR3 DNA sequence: TGTGCCAGCAGCAACGAAGGGGTGGGCCAGCCCCAGCATTTT. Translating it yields CASSNEGVGQPQHF. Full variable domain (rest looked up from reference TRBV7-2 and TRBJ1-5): GAGVSQSPSNKVTEKGKDVELRCDPISGHTALYWYRQSLGQGLEFLIYFQGNSAPDKSGLPSDRFSAERTGGSVSTLTIQRTQQEDSAVYLCASSNEGVGQPQHFGDGTRLSIL.

Written as DNA, the CDR3 is TGTGCCAGCAGCTTACTGGCGGGGGGATTCACCGGGGAGCTGTTTTTT. Encoded protein: CASSLLAGGFTGELFF. V usage is TRBV7-9 and J usage is TRBJ2-2, with 8 bases identical to TRBD2. Germline values: CDR1 SEHNR, CDR2 FQNEAQ (reference sequence). Trimming cost V 2 bases and J 4 bases; bases outside gene matches: 6. CDR3 length equals 16 residues.

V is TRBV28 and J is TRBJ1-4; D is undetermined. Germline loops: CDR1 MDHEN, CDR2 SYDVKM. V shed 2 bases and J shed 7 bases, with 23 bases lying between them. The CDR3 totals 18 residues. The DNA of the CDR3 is TGTGCCAGCAGTTTAGACCCCCTTCGGGAGGGATTAGGTGAAAAACTGTTTTTT. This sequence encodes CASSLDPLREGLGEKLFF.

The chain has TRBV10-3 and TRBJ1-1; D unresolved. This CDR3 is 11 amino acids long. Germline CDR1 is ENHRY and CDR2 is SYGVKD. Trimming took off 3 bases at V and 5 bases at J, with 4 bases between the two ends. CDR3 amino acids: CAISDMTEAFF. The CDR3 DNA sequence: TGTGCCATCAGTGATATGACTGAAGCTTTCTTT.

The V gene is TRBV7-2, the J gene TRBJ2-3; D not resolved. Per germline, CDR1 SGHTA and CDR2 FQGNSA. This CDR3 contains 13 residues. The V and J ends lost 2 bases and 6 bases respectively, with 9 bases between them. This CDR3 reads CASSLSPRDTQYF. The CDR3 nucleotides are TGTGCCAGCAGCTTATCCCCCAGGGATACGCAGTATTTT.

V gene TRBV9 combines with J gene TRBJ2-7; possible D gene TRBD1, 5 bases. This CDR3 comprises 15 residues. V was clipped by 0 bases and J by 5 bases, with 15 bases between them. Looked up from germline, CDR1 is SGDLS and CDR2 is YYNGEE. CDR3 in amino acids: CASSVAETGRDEQYF. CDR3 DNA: TGTGCCAGCAGCGTAGCGGAAACAGGTCGAGACGAGCAGTACTTC.

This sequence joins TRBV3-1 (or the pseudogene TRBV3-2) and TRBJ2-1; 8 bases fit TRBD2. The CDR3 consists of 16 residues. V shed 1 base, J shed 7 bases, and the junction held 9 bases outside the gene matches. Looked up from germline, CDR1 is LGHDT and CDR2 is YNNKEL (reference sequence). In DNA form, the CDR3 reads TGTGCCAGCAGCCAAGTTGTGGGACTAGGTGGAAATGAGCAGTTCTTC. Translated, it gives CASSQVVGLGGNEQFF.

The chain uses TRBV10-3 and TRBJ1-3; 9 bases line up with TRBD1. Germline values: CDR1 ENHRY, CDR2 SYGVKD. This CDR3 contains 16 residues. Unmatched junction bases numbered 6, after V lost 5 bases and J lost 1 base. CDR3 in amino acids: CAISPGQGLSGNTIYF. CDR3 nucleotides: TGTGCCATCAGTCCGGGACAGGGTCTATCTGGAAACACCATATATTTT.

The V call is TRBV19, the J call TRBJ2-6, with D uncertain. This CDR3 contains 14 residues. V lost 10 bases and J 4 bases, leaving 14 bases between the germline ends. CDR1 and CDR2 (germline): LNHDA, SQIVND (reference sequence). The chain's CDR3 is CATAPQLGANVLTF. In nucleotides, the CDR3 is TGTGCCACCGCCCCCCAACTCGGGGCCAACGTCCTGACTTTC.

The CDR3 protein is CASSAQLAGTRETQYF. DNA of the CDR3: TGCGCCAGCAGCGCCCAACTAGCGGGGACCCGTGAGACCCAGTACTTC. V and J are TRBV4-1 and TRBJ2-5, with 10 nucleotides matching TRBD2. The CDR3 totals 16 residues. From germline, CDR1 is MGHRA and CDR2 YSYEKL. The junction had 11 bases not matched to a gene; V was cut back by 5 bases and J by 5 bases.

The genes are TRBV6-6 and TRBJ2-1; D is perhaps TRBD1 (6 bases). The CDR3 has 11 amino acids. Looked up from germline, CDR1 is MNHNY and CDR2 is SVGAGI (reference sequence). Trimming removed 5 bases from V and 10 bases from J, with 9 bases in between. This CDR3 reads CASSPDREQFF. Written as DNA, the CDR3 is TGTGCCAGCAGTCCCGACAGGGAGCAGTTCTTC.

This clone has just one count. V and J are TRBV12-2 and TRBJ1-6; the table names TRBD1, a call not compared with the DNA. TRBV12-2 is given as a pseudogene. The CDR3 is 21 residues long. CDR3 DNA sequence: TGTGCAAGTCGCTTAGGGCCGGGACAGGTACCCTTTTGCTCCTATAATTCACCCCTCCACTTT. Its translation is CASRLGPGQVPFCSYNSPLHF.

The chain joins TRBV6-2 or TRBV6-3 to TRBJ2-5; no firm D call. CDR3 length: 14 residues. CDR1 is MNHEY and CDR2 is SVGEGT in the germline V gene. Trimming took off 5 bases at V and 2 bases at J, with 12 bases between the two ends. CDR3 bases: TGTGCCAGCAGTGGCGGCAGCGTACAAGAGACCCAGTACTTC. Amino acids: CASSGGSVQETQYF.

CDR3 residues: CASSLDSSGSTNVLTF. For the CDR3, the DNA is TGTGCCAGCTCCCTTGATTCTAGCGGGAGTACCAACGTCCTGACTTTC. The chain couples TRBV19 to TRBJ2-6; 10 bases align to TRBD2. This CDR3 spans 16 amino acids. Germline CDR1 reads LNHDA; CDR2 reads SQIVND (reference sequence). V trimming: 9 bases; J trimming: 8 bases; junction bases outside the gene matches: 13.

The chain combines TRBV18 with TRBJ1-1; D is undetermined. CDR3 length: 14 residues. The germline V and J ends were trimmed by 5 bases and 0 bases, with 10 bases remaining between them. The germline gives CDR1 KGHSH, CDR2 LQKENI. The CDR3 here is CASSSLQVNTEAFF. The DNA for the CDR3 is TGTGCCAGCTCATCCCTCCAGGTGAACACTGAAGCTTTCTTT. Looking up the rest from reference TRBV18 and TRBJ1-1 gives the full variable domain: NAGVMQNPRHLVRRRGQEARLRCSPMKGHSHVYWYRQLPEEGLKFMVYLQKENIIDESGMPKERFSAEFPKEGPSILRIQQVVRGDSAAYFCASSSLQVNTEAFFGQGTRLTVV.

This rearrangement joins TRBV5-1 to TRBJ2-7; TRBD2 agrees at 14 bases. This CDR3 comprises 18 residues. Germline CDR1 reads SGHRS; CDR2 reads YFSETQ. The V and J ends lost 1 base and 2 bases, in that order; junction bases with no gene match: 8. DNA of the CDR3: TGCGCCAGCAGCTTGTCCGGGACTAGCGGGGGAGCTACCTACGAGCAGTACTTC. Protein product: CASSLSGTSGGATYEQYF.